What follows are 25 T cell receptor beta chains derived from one specimen sequenced in a study of blood T cell repertoires in COVID-19. Some clones are missing from TCRdb's copy, which holds only in-frame ones; the method was immunoSEQ multiplex PCR. The data show 210,000 or so clones, about 88% seen once. The sequenced sample was peripheral blood. These TCRs come from a woman between 40 and 55 years old with acute or convalescent COVID-19.

V usage is TRBV2 and J usage is TRBJ2-7; TRBD2 matches at 8 bases. After removal of 4 bases from V and 2 bases from J, the junction contained 4 bases not matched to a gene. Looked up from germline, CDR1 is SNHLY and CDR2 is FYNNEI. The CDR3 contains 14 residues. CDR3 sequence reads: CASSGTSPPYEQYV. Written as DNA, the CDR3 is TGTGCCAGCAGTGGGACTAGCCCGCCCTACGAGCAGTACGTC.

A few counts support this clone. The chain links TRBV4-1 to TRBJ1-2, with 10 positions matching TRBD1. The CDR3 covers 17 residues. Germline CDR1 MGHRA, CDR2 YSYEKL. The trim removed 7 bases at V and 2 bases at J, leaving 13 bases unmatched. The CDR3: CASNLKIRGQGNYGYTF. CDR3 sequence (DNA): TGCGCCAGCAATCTCAAGATACGGGGACAGGGGAACTATGGCTACACCTTC.

The V call is TRBV6-5, the J call TRBJ1-2; 7 bases map to TRBD1. With 6 bases clipped from V and 2 bases from J, the junction kept 6 bases outside the gene matches. CDR3 length: 14 amino acids. The germline gives CDR1 MNHEY, CDR2 SVGAGI. The CDR3 loop is CASSPGQSNYGYTF. CDR3 DNA: TGTGCCAGCAGCCCGGGACAGTCAAACTATGGCTACACCTTC.

A word on this clone: A junction end diverges from the germline sequence, so it may reflect a read error. The chain is built from TRBV10-3 and TRBJ1-6, with D perhaps TRBD1 (5 bases). Germline V gene data show CDR1 as ENHRY and CDR2 as SYGVKD. The CDR3 is made up of 15 amino acids. CDR3 in amino acids: CAISGVGGYNSALHF. The CDR3 nucleotides read TGTGCCATCAGTGGGGTGGGGGGGTATAATTCAGCCCTCCACTTT.

The V and J genes are TRBV13 and TRBJ2-1; 15 positions match TRBD2. Germline values: CDR1 PRHDT, CDR2 FYEKMQ (reference sequence). The ends lost 6 bases at V and 9 bases at J; junction bases unmatched: 12. This CDR3 contains 17 residues. The CDR3 region is CASRQPGLAGGSSEQFF. The CDR3 coding sequence is TGTGCCAGCAGACAACCGGGACTAGCGGGGGGTTCGAGTGAGCAGTTCTTC.

The chain joins TRBV2 to TRBJ1-2; D is perhaps TRBD1 (5 bases). V was cut by 5 bases and J by 4 bases, with 29 bases left in between. The CDR3 covers 19 residues. Germline values: CDR1 SNHLY, CDR2 FYNNEI. CDR3 sequence reads: CASSTPAPRGEVVVYGYTF. In DNA form, the CDR3 reads TGTGCCAGCAGTACCCCCGCCCCTCGGGGGGAAGTGGTGGTCTATGGCTACACCTTC.

This chain uses TRBV12-3 or TRBV12-4 with TRBJ1-1; D gene unclear. The CDR3 runs 12 residues. Between the trimmed V and J ends, which lost 7 bases and 3 bases, there was a span of 9 bases. The CDR3 loop reads CASTFGYTEAFF. The CDR3 DNA follows: TGTGCCAGCACCTTCGGGTACACTGAAGCTTTCTTT.

The chain combines TRBV19 with TRBJ2-5; D is perhaps TRBD1 (5 bases). The CDR3 covers 17 residues. V lost 0 bases and J lost 9, with 23 bases in between. Germline V gene lookup returns CDR1 LNHDA and CDR2 SQIVND (reference sequence). CDR3 sequence reads: CASSIDLVQGGGESQYF. The CDR3 DNA is TGTGCCAGTAGTATAGATCTGGTGCAGGGCGGTGGGGAATCCCAGTACTTC.

The rearrangement joins TRBV7-2 to TRBJ2-5; 8 bases align to TRBD2. Per the germline V gene, CDR1 is SGHTA and CDR2 is FQGNSA. J was trimmed by 3 bases and V by 5 bases; bases with no gene match: 8. The CDR3 is made up of 15 amino acids. For the CDR3, the DNA is TGTGCCAGCAGCCCTCCGGGGGGGCAGGAAGAGACCCAGTACTTC. It yields the protein CASSPPGGQEETQYF.

Comments on this clone: Other DNA variants within this sample encode the same CDR3. This chain uses TRBV7-9 with TRBJ1-4, with TRBD1 identical over 7 bases. Germline V gives CDR1 SEHNR, CDR2 FQNEAQ (reference sequence). The CDR3 spans 15 residues. J gave up 2 bases and V 1 base, and 1 base lay outside the gene matches. The CDR3 coding sequence is TGTGCCAGCAGCTTAGAGACAGGGACTAATGAAAAACTGTTTTTT. This translates into CASSLETGTNEKLFF.

The gene calls are TRBV4-1 and TRBJ1-1; D not certain. From germline, CDR1 is MGHRA and CDR2 YSYEKL. This CDR3 is built from 14 residues. V was cut by 0 bases and J by 1 base, with 6 bases left in between. The CDR3: CASSQERGNTEAFF. The CDR3 DNA is TGCGCCAGCAGCCAAGAACGGGGGAACACTGAAGCTTTCTTT.

This chain uses TRBV21-1 with TRBJ2-7; TRBD1 was called by the table and not checked on the DNA. TRBV21-1 is termed a pseudogene. The CDR3 sequence is 15 residues long. The CDR3 region is CASSKEARVTHEQYV. The CDR3 DNA is TGTGCCAGCAGCAAAGAAGCCAGGGTAACCCACGAGCAGTACGTC.

The chain employs TRBV6-6 and TRBJ1-6, with TRBD1 as a possible D gene (6 bases). V was cut by 6 bases and J by 7 bases, with 13 bases left in between. Germline CDR1 and CDR2: MNHNY and SVGAGI (reference sequence). The CDR3 sequence is 14 residues long. DNA of the CDR3: TGTGCCAGCAGGCCTACAGGGTCGAATTCACCCCTCCACTTT. Translation gives CASRPTGSNSPLHF.

The J gene is TRBJ2-1, the V gene TRBV5-1, with 7 bases matching TRBD2. The CDR3 covers 13 residues. The V and J ends lost 4 bases and 7 bases, in that order; junction bases with no gene match: 5. The V gene's germline CDR1 is SGHRS and CDR2 YFSETQ. CDR3 in amino acids: CASSVGGNNEQFF. The DNA for the CDR3 is TGCGCCAGCAGCGTCGGGGGGAATAATGAGCAGTTCTTC.

This chain uses TRBV7-3 with TRBJ2-5; 7 bases are a match to TRBD1. Losses at the gene ends were 2 bases for V and 2 bases for J; bases not matched to a gene: 2. This CDR3 is built from 14 residues. Germline values: CDR1 SGHTA, CDR2 FQGTGA. In DNA form, the CDR3 reads TGTGCCAGCAGCTTACGCAGGGGGCAAGAGACCCAGTACTTC. It codes for CASSLRRGQETQYF.

The chain has TRBV4-1 and TRBJ1-1; no clear D gene. The germline gives CDR1 MGHRA, CDR2 YSYEKL. Trimming took off 3 bases at V and 5 bases at J, with 13 bases between the two ends. The CDR3 totals 14 residues. The CDR3 DNA follows: TGCGCCAGCAGCCAGAACAACCTCAAGACTGAAGCTTTCTTT. This translates into CASSQNNLKTEAFF.

This clone showed up just once. CDR3 sequence: CASSLVYSGGAKEQFF. CDR3 coding DNA: TGCGCCAGCAGCTTGGTGTACAGCGGGGGGGCAAAAGAGCAGTTCTTC. The chain couples TRBV5-1 to TRBJ2-1; 10 bases agree with TRBD2. This CDR3 contains 16 residues. The V gene's germline CDR1 is SGHRS and CDR2 YFSETQ. Trimming removed 0 bases from V and 10 bases from J; junction bases left unmatched: 10.

This chain uses TRBV3-1 (or the pseudogene TRBV3-2) with TRBJ1-2, with 8 bases lining up with TRBD1. Trimming took 0 bases from V and 4 from J; bases not matched to a gene: 4. This CDR3 has 15 residues. The germline V gene encodes CDR1 LGHDT and CDR2 YNNKEL (reference sequence). The CDR3 nucleotides read TGTGCCAGCAGCCAAGAGGGACAGGCTCTCTATGGCTACACCTTC. As protein: CASSQEGQALYGYTF.

The chain is built from TRBV12-3 or TRBV12-4 and TRBJ2-2; D possibly corresponds to TRBD2 (5 bases). V was shortened by 1 base and J by 13 bases, with 10 bases between the two germline ends. This CDR3 region has 12 residues. The chain's CDR3 is CASSLVEGLLFF. Here the CDR3 DNA reads TGTGCCAGCAGTTTAGTTGAGGGCTTGCTGTTTTTT.

The DNA of the CDR3 is TGCGCCAGCAGCTACCGGACAGGTGGGGGATTAACTGAAGCTTTCTTT. Translating gives CASSYRTGGGLTEAFF. The chain combines TRBV5-1 with TRBJ1-1; TRBD1 agrees at 7 bases. The germline V gene encodes CDR1 SGHRS and CDR2 YFSETQ. Unmatched junction bases numbered 13, after V lost 3 bases and J lost 5 bases. This CDR3 has 16 residues.

The V gene is TRBV9, the J gene TRBJ1-1; D possibly corresponds to TRBD1 (6 bases). The CDR3 has 13 residues. Trimming pared 6 bases from V and 4 bases from J, leaving 13 bases between. Germline V gene lookup returns CDR1 SGDLS and CDR2 YYNGEE. CDR3 loop: CASNQGSGTEAFF. CDR3 bases: TGTGCCAGCAACCAGGGGAGCGGCACTGAAGCTTTCTTT.

The chain joins TRBV25-1 to TRBJ1-4; a possible D gene is TRBD1 (5 bases). Trimming pared 5 bases from V and 9 bases from J, leaving 19 bases between. Germline V gene sequence: CDR1 MGHDK, CDR2 SYGVNS. CDR3 size: 15 residues. CDR3 nucleotide sequence: TGTGCCAGCAGTCAATCGGGGGTCCTTCCAAAAAAACTGTTTTTT. As protein: CASSQSGVLPKKLFF.

This clone has only one observation. The chain couples TRBV3-1 (or the pseudogene TRBV3-2) to TRBJ1-3; D gene ambiguous. V was shortened by 1 base and J by 2 bases, with 6 bases between the two germline ends. The V gene's germline CDR1 is LGHDT and CDR2 YNNKEL (reference sequence). The CDR3 is 14 amino acids. CDR3 sequence reads: CASSQGEPGNTIYF. The CDR3 nucleotides are TGTGCCAGCAGCCAAGGGGAGCCTGGAAACACCATATATTTT.

This clone was counted only a few times. The gene calls are TRBV6-5 and TRBJ1-4, with unresolved D. Germline V CDR1 and CDR2: MNHEY, SVGAGI. Trimming stripped 11 bases from V and 5 bases from J, with 12 bases between. The CDR3 is 12 amino acids. CDR3 protein: CAGGFGNEKLFF. CDR3 DNA sequence: TGTGCCGGAGGATTTGGAAATGAAAAACTGTTTTTT.

The chain carries TRBV6-5 and TRBJ1-6; 7 bases are shared with TRBD1. The CDR3 has 14 amino acids. The V gene's germline CDR1 is MNHEY and CDR2 SVGAGI. J gave up 12 bases and V 4 bases, and 9 bases lay outside the gene matches. The CDR3 spells CASSSRDAGGPLHF. In DNA, the CDR3 is TGTGCCAGCAGTTCCCGGGATGCAGGGGGACCCCTCCACTTT.